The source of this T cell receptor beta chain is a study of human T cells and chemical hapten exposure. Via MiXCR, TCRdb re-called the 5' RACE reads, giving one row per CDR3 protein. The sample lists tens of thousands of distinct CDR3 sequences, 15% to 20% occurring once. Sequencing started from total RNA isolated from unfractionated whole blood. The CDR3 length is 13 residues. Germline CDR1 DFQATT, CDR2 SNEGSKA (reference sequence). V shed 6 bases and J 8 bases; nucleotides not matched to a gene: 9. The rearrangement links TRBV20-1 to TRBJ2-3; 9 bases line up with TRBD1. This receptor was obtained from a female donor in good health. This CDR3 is CSAPGQGDSTQYF. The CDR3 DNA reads TGCAGTGCGCCGGGACAGGGAGATTCTACGCAGTATTTT.